The sequence of this T cell receptor (beta chain) was determined in a study of beta chain features in type 1 diabetes. At the level of the study: The patients were much like the healthy donors in age, gender and cell yields.

Every single donor gave one heparinised blood draw, and these averaged about 110 mL. The CDR3 covers 17 residues. Trimming cost V 7 bases and J 1 base, with 23 bases left between them. CDR1 is SQVTM, CDR2 ANQGSEA, per germline. Sequenced material consisted of expressed TCRB transcripts (all of the isolated RNA was reverse transcribed). Profiling relied on immunoSEQ multiplex PCR, and the TCRdb table lists in-frame clones only, not all of them. The sample has fewer than 250,000 clones, about 14% seen once; the top ten hold more than 0.02%. The clonotype was recovered from a middle-aged woman in good health. This rearrangement joins TRBV29-1 to TRBJ2-4; possible D gene TRBD1, 6 bases. The sequenced sample was naive CD4+ T cells from blood. The CDR3 region is CSATPGAGARAKNIQYF. DNA for the CDR3: TGCAGCGCTACACCTGGGGCAGGGGCGCGGGCCAAAAACATTCAGTACTTC.